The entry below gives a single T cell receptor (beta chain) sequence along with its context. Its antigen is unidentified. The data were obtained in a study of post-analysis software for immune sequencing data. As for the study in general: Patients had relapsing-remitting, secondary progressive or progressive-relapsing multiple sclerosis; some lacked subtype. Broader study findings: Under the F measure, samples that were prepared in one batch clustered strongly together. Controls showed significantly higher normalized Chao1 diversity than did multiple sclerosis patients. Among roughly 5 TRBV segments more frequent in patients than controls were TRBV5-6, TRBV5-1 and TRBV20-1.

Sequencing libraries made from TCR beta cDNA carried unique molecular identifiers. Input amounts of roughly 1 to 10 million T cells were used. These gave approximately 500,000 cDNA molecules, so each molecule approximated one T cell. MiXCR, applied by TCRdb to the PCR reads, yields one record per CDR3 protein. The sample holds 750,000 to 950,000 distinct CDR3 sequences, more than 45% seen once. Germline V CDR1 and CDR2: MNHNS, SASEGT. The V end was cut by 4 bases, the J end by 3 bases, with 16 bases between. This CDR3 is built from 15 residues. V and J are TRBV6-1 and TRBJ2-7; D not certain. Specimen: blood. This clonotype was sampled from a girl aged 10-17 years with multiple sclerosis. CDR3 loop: CASSAPTGPYYEQYF. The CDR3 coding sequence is TGTGCCAGCAGTGCTCCCACCGGGCCTTACTACGAGCAGTACTTC.